This TCR beta chain was sequenced in a study of CD8+ T cells in alopecia areata. General study points: Expanded CD8+ clones among the top 100, as well as scalp clonality, were significantly decreased by tofacitinib.

RNA was extracted and reverse transcribed into cDNA as the sequencing template. Profiled with immunoSEQ multiplex PCR; TCRdb holds only in-frame clones, not every one. The repertoire holds around 170,000 clones, with about 47% as singletons. Only a few counts were recorded for this clone. What it recognizes is unknown. The treatment was: oral pan-JAK inhibitor, 5-10 mg twice daily. The source material was CD8+ T cells sorted from blood, sampled around week 54, from a patient treated with tofacitinib. This sequence was found in a human donor with alopecia areata.

CDR3 protein: CASSLASQGETQYF. CDR3 nucleotides: TGTGCCAGCAGCTTAGCGAGCCAGGGGGAGACCCAGTACTTC. The gene calls are TRBV7-9 and TRBJ2-5; D is perhaps TRBD1 (6 bases). The germline V gene has CDR1 SEHNR and CDR2 FQNEAQ (reference sequence). V lost 0 bases, J lost 5 bases, and 10 bases lay in between. CDR3 length: 14 amino acids.